The 23 T cell receptor beta chains listed next were all sequenced from one sample in a study of CD8+CD57+ T cells in acquired aplastic anemia. For sequencing, patients were chosen who had shown expansion of CD8+CD57+ cells by flow cytometry. TCR beta VDJ and CDR3 profiles were obtained from a genomic DNA template. TCRdb redid the calling of the reads with MiXCR, one entry per CDR3 protein. The table includes under 350,000 distinct CDR3 sequences, 56% detected once. Sequencing input: sorted CD4+, CD8+, or CD8+CD57+ T cells (not recorded which) from PBMCs. These receptors all come from a human donor with aplastic anemia.

The rearrangement joins TRBV20-1 to TRBJ1-1; D is perhaps TRBD1 (6 bases). V was pared by 3 bases and J by 0 bases, with 11 bases between. Looked up from germline, CDR1 is DFQATT and CDR2 is SNEGSKA (reference sequence). The CDR3 extends over 14 amino acids. Here the CDR3 reads CSASSRQVNTEAFF. Here the CDR3 DNA reads TGCAGTGCTAGCTCAAGACAGGTGAACACTGAAGCTTTCTTT.

As concerns this clonotype: The CDR3 does not close with the conserved phenylalanine or tryptophan, likely indicating a read error. The chain carries TRBV20-1 and TRBJ2-7; 9 nucleotides align to TRBD2. CDR3 length equals 12 residues. Germline V gene data show CDR1 as DFQATT and CDR2 as SNEGSKA (reference sequence). The CDR3 region is CSQAGGLYEQYS. The CDR3 DNA is TGCAGCCAAGCGGGAGGCCTTTACGAGCAGTACTCC.

This clonotype came up many times. The V and J genes are TRBV6-5 and TRBJ2-7; 8 nucleotides align to TRBD2. Germline V lookup: CDR1 MNHEY, CDR2 SVGAGI. J was trimmed by 5 bases and V by 2 bases; bases with no gene match: 8. The CDR3 is 15 residues long. The CDR3 bases are TGTGCCAGCAGTTACGAACGGGAGGGCCTTCACGAGCAGTACTTC. It specifies CASSYEREGLHEQYF.

The chain couples TRBV9 to TRBJ2-7, with D perhaps being TRBD1 or TRBD2 (6 bases each). Trimming took 1 base from V and 4 from J, leaving 15 bases between them. The germline V gene encodes CDR1 SGDLS and CDR2 YYNGEE. The CDR3 runs to 15 residues. The CDR3, as DNA: TGTGCCAGCAGCGTAAGTGGGGGGCGAGGGTACGAGCAGTACTTC. Residues: CASSVSGGRGYEQYF.

The genes are TRBV19 and TRBJ1-5, with a tentative D call TRBD1 (6 bases). Germline V gives CDR1 LNHDA, CDR2 SQIVND (reference sequence). The V end was cut by 6 bases, the J end by 9 bases, with 15 bases between. This CDR3 comprises 13 residues. The DNA of the CDR3 is TGTGCCAGTAGCTTGGGGGGCTCGGGGCCCCAGCATTTT. Translated: CASSLGGSGPQHF.

J is TRBJ2-7 and V is TRBV10-3, with D uncertain. CDR3 length: 15 amino acids. The germline V gene encodes CDR1 ENHRY and CDR2 SYGVKD. V lost 3 bases and J lost 3, with 15 bases in between. CDR3 region: CAISDVSGRNYEQYF. The CDR3 DNA reads TGTGCCATCAGTGATGTGTCTGGCAGGAACTACGAGCAGTACTTC.

This clonotype was recorded once. The chain has TRBV20-1 and TRBJ2-7; 8 bases fit TRBD2. Germline V gives CDR1 DFQATT, CDR2 SNEGSKA (reference sequence). The CDR3 sequence is 14 residues long. V shed 0 bases, J shed 5 bases, and the junction held 6 bases outside the gene matches. CDR3 bases: TGCAGTGCTAGAGATTCAGCGGGGGCCAACGAGCAGTACTTC. Translating it yields CSARDSAGANEQYF.

This chain links TRBV7-8 with TRBJ2-5; 7 positions agree with TRBD2. J was trimmed by 2 bases and V by 1 base; bases with no gene match: 4. Germline V gives CDR1 SGHVS, CDR2 FQNEAQ. The CDR3 has 15 amino acids. The chain's CDR3 is CASSLGGGLQETQYF. The CDR3, as DNA: TGTGCCAGCAGCTTAGGGGGAGGGCTACAAGAGACCCAGTACTTC.

This chain uses TRBV5-1 with TRBJ1-2; D gene unclear. The CDR3 has 16 amino acids. The ends were cut back, 3 bases at V and 3 bases at J, with 18 bases in the middle. Germline assignment: CDR1 SGHRS and CDR2 YFSETQ. The DNA for the CDR3 is TGCGCCAGCAGCTCTTTATCGACGGACGGGGACTATGGCTACACCTTC. Its translation is CASSSLSTDGDYGYTF.

This sequence joins TRBV2 and TRBJ2-5, with 9 bases that match TRBD2. Germline lookup yields CDR1 SNHLY and CDR2 FYNNEI. V shed 11 bases, J shed 1 base, and the junction held 5 bases outside the gene matches. The CDR3 covers 13 residues. For the CDR3, the DNA is TGTGCCGCCGCGGGACTAGCCCAAGAGACCCAGTACTTC. Translation gives CAAAGLAQETQYF.

In its sample, this clonotype was seen a few times. The CDR3: CASREGGRYGYTF. In DNA form, the CDR3 reads TGTGCCAGTAGAGAGGGGGGACGCTATGGCTACACCTTC. The rearrangement joins TRBV19 to TRBJ1-2; the D gene is possibly TRBD1 (6 bases). This CDR3 contains 13 residues. The V end was cut by 6 bases, the J end by 4 bases, with 12 bases between. Germline assignment: CDR1 LNHDA and CDR2 SQIVND (reference sequence).

V gene TRBV2 combines with J gene TRBJ1-2; D is possibly TRBD1 (5 bases). This CDR3 comprises 15 residues. The V gene's germline CDR1 is SNHLY and CDR2 FYNNEI. V was cut by 3 bases and J by 7 bases, with 18 bases left in between. CDR3 in amino acids: CASSDLQEKDLGYTF. In nucleotides, the CDR3 is TGTGCCAGCAGTGATTTACAGGAAAAGGATCTTGGCTACACCTTC.

V usage is TRBV4-1 and J usage is TRBJ2-5, with 7 bases fitting TRBD1. The CDR3 has 17 amino acids. After removal of 1 base from V and 6 bases from J, the junction contained 14 bases not matched to a gene. Germline V gives CDR1 MGHRA, CDR2 YSYEKL. CDR3 DNA sequence: TGCGCCAGCAGCCAAGTCGCATCGGCCAGGGGGATGCAGACCCAGTACTTC. It codes for CASSQVASARGMQTQYF.

This clonotype was seen more than once but under ten times. The chain uses TRBV20-1 and TRBJ2-7; 8 bases align to TRBD1. The CDR3 has 14 amino acids. The V gene end was trimmed by 3 bases and the J gene end by 6 bases; junction bases not matched to a gene: 10. CDR1 is DFQATT and CDR2 is SNEGSKA in the germline V gene (reference sequence). CDR3 region: CSASWTGKRLEQYF. The CDR3, as DNA: TGCAGTGCTAGCTGGACAGGGAAACGTCTCGAGCAGTACTTC.

The chain links TRBV5-1 to TRBJ2-3, with 7 bases identical to TRBD1. Trimming removed 4 bases from V and 2 bases from J; junction bases left unmatched: 4. This CDR3 is built from 14 residues. Germline CDR1 SGHRS, CDR2 YFSETQ. This CDR3 is CASSMDRYTDTQYF. In DNA form, the CDR3 reads TGCGCCAGCAGCATGGACAGGTACACAGATACGCAGTATTTT.

As for this clonotype: The junction differs from germline at one of its ends, possibly a read error. The chain uses TRBV7-9 and TRBJ1-1, with 7 bases fitting TRBD1. There are 21 residues in the CDR3. Germline values: CDR1 SEHNR, CDR2 FQNEAQ (reference sequence). The CDR3 sequence: CASSSPTQGGIPRFMNTEAFF. Written as DNA, the CDR3 is TGCGCCAGCAGCTCACCAACCCAGGGGGGAATACCCCGTTTCATGAACACTGAAGCTTTCTTT.

This clonotype was recorded many times. This sequence joins TRBV9 and TRBJ2-6, with 10 nucleotides matching TRBD1. Germline CDR1 reads SGDLS; CDR2 reads YYNGEE. This CDR3 comprises 20 residues. V trimming: 4 bases; J trimming: 4 bases; junction bases outside the gene matches: 17. CDR3 DNA: TGTGCCAGCAGCCCTCTTCGAGGGACAGGGGTAACTTACGGGGCCAACGTCCTGACTTTC. This translates into CASSPLRGTGVTYGANVLTF. Drawing the rest from reference TRBV9 and TRBJ2-6, the complete variable domain is DSGVTQTPKHLITATGQRVTLRCSPRSGDLSVYWYQQSLDQGLQFLIQYYNGEERAKGNILERFSAQQFPDLHSELNLSSLELGDSALYFCASSPLRGTGVTYGANVLTFGAGSRLTVL.

The chain recombines TRBV2 with TRBJ2-5; TRBD2 matches 7 bases. Trimming at V came to 5 bases and at J to 4 bases, leaving 4 bases not matched to a gene. Germline loops: CDR1 SNHLY, CDR2 FYNNEI. The CDR3 loop spans 13 amino acids. In DNA form, the CDR3 reads TGTGCCAGCAGTTACGGGGGGTTAGAGACCCAGTACTTC. Its translation is CASSYGGLETQYF. Filled out from reference TRBV2 and TRBJ2-5, the complete variable domain reads EPEVTQTPSHQVTQMGQEVILRCVPISNHLYFYWYRQILGQKVEFLVSFYNNEISEKSEIFDDQFSVERPDGSNFTLKIRSTKLEDSAMYFCASSYGGLETQYFGPGTRLLVL.

The CDR3 DNA sequence: TGTGCCAGCAGACTAGCGGGGGTGTACAATGAGCAGTTCTTC. This gives the protein CASRLAGVYNEQFF. The chain is built from TRBV14 and TRBJ2-1, with TRBD2 identical over 11 bases. The CDR3 loop spans 14 amino acids. Germline assignment: CDR1 SGHDN and CDR2 FVKESK. Trimming at V came to 6 bases and at J to 4 bases, leaving 2 bases not matched to a gene.

There are many counts of this clonotype. One junction end does not reproduce the germline sequence, and a read error may be involved. V and J are TRBV6-1 and TRBJ1-2; no definite D call. The CDR3 sequence is 10 residues long. CDR1 MNHNS and CDR2 SASEGT come from the germline V gene. The chain's CDR3 is CASSDFSPDF. For the CDR3, the DNA is TGTGCCAGCAGTGATTTCTCGCCGGACTTC.

This clonotype was picked up many times. The chain employs TRBV6-5 and TRBJ2-2; 8 nucleotides line up with TRBD2. The CDR3 contains 15 residues. The V segment lost 10 bases and the J segment 5 bases; nucleotides outside the gene matches: 12. The germline gives CDR1 MNHEY, CDR2 SVGAGI. The CDR3 nucleotides are TGTGCCATACGCACAGCGGGAGTAGGAACCGGGGAGCTGTTTTTT. Translation: CAIRTAGVGTGELFF.

This clonotype was observed many times. The CDR3 region is CASSLFEITDTQYF. As DNA, the CDR3 is TGCGCCAGCAGCTTGTTTGAGATCACAGATACGCAGTATTTT. The chain is built from TRBV5-1 and TRBJ2-3; D is ambiguous. The CDR3 loop spans 14 amino acids. The germline V gene has CDR1 SGHRS and CDR2 YFSETQ. V was trimmed by 1 base and J by 2 bases, leaving 8 bases between them.

The CDR3 region is CASSLWGPGQGNEQYF. The CDR3 coding sequence is TGTGCCAGCAGCTTATGGGGACCGGGACAGGGGAACGAGCAGTACTTC. V gene TRBV7-9 combines with J gene TRBJ2-7, with TRBD1 matching over 10 bases. Trimming cost V 2 bases and J 5 bases; bases outside gene matches: 9. Germline assignment: CDR1 SEHNR and CDR2 FQNEAQ (reference sequence). This CDR3 is 16 amino acids long.